These T cell receptor beta chains were read from a single sample in a study of regulatory T cells in long-lasting Graves disease. One entry per CDR3 protein, called by TCRdb with MiXCR from the multiplex PCR reads. The table lists over 500,000 distinct CDR3 sequences, roughly 15% of them singletons, with roughly 18% in the top ten. These data were also reused for a study on T cells in Graves' hyperthyroidism and ophthalmopathy.

The sequenced sample was peripheral blood mononuclear cells (PBMCs), obtained at new diagnosis, from a patient treated with antithyroid drugs. The receptors derive from a woman in her thirties with Graves disease. Both conserved end residues are part of each CDR3. Each record gives: clone size, V gene, J gene, D gene, CDR3 protein, CDR3 DNA. D genes are given only for firm matches. Clone sizes are given selectively: once, few, many, or a class where the clone is expanded.

few	TRBV30	TRBJ2-5	.	CAWSVTGETQYF	TGTGCCTGGAGTGTAACGGGAGAGACCCAGTACTTC
many	TRBV3-1	TRBJ1-6	.	CASSHRTQGSPLHF	TGTGCCAGCAGCCACAGGACCCAGGGTTCACCCCTCCACTTT
.	TRBV7-9	TRBJ2-3	TRBD1	CASGTALSSTDTQYF	TGTGCCAGCGGGACAGCCTTGTCTAGCACAGATACGCAGTATTTT
.	TRBV29-1	TRBJ2-5	TRBD2	CSRNLAFREEETQYF	TGCAGCCGAAACCTAGCGTTCCGGGAGGAAGAGACCCAGTACTTC
many	TRBV6-1	TRBJ2-1	TRBD1	CASRSGQVYNEQFF	TGTGCCAGCAGATCCGGACAGGTATACAATGAGCAGTTCTTC
many	TRBV28	TRBJ1-5	.	CASSRTTGSNQPQHF	TGTGCCAGCAGTCGTACGACAGGTAGCAATCAGCCCCAGCATTTT
.	TRBV2	TRBJ2-5	TRBD2	CASRQETSGEETQYF	TGTGCCAGCAGGCAGGAGACTAGCGGGGAAGAGACCCAGTACTTC
many	TRBV2	TRBJ2-3	.	CASSNKRAPTDTQYF	TGTGCCAGCAGTAACAAGCGGGCCCCCACAGATACGCAGTATTTT
many	TRBV28	TRBJ1-2	.	CASTENYGYTF	TGTGCCAGCACAGAAAACTATGGCTACACCTTC
few	TRBV30	TRBJ1-1	.	CAWSSRGRNTEAFF	TGTGCCTGGAGCTCCAGGGGCCGGAACACTGAAGCTTTCTTT
many	TRBV29-1	TRBJ2-7	.	CSVRTAYEQYF	TGCAGCGTTAGGACAGCCTACGAGCAGTACTTC
.	TRBV5-4	TRBJ2-2	.	CASSYSGGPGELFF	TGTGCCAGCAGCTATTCGGGCGGGCCCGGGGAGCTGTTTTTT
few	TRBV5-1	TRBJ2-7	TRBD1	CASSFTDRAIYEQYF	TGCGCCAGCAGCTTCACGGACAGGGCTATCTACGAGCAGTACTTC
.	TRBV7-8	TRBJ2-7	TRBD1	CASSLGDRIYEQYF	TGTGCCAGCAGCTTAGGGGACAGAATCTACGAGCAGTACTTC
many	TRBV7-2	TRBJ2-7	TRBD2	CASSSGTRVGEQYF	TGTGCCAGCAGCTCCGGGACTAGAGTAGGAGAGCAGTACTTC
many	TRBV6-1	TRBJ1-1	.	CASSLAQKVEAFF	TGTGCCAGCAGTCTCGCGCAGAAAGTTGAAGCTTTCTTT
.	TRBV19	TRBJ2-2	.	CASSGFEPTGELFF	TGTGCCAGTAGTGGGTTTGAACCCACCGGGGAGCTGTTTTTT
many	TRBV25-1	TRBJ2-7	.	CASSGQGTYEQYF	TGTGCCAGCAGCGGGCAGGGGACTTACGAGCAGTACTTC
.	TRBV24-1	TRBJ2-1	TRBD2	CATSDPGTSRDNEQFF	TGTGCCACCAGTGACCCTGGGACTAGCAGGGACAATGAGCAGTTCTTC
few	TRBV19	TRBJ1-2	.	CASSIGQTSRGYTF	TGTGCCAGTAGTATTGGCCAGACCTCCCGGGGCTACACCTTC
.	TRBV2	TRBJ1-1	.	CASRLAGRGEHTEAFF	TGTGCCAGCAGACTAGCGGGACGGGGGGAACACACTGAAGCTTTCTTT
many	TRBV24-1	TRBJ2-7	.	CATSDGGTLNYEQYF	TGTGCCACCAGTGATGGGGGTACCCTAAACTACGAGCAGTACTTC
many	TRBV2	TRBJ2-2	TRBD2	CASQREGGSGELFF	TGTGCCAGCCAGCGGGAGGGCGGGTCAGGGGAGCTGTTTTTT
many	TRBV11-2	TRBJ1-1	.	CASSPSFWELRAEAFF	TGTGCCAGCAGCCCCAGTTTCTGGGAACTTCGAGCTGAAGCTTTCTTT
many	TRBV28	TRBJ2-2	.	CVIGRLAGELFF	TGTGTAATAGGACGGCTCGCCGGGGAGCTGTTTTTT
few	TRBV5-5	TRBJ1-6	.	CASSAGPGLGDSPLHF	TGTGCCAGCAGCGCAGGCCCGGGACTTGGAGATTCACCCCTCCACTTT
.	TRBV6-4	TRBJ2-1	TRBD2	CASSDSSTSGRAEVSEQFF	TGTGCCAGCAGTGACTCCTCGACTAGCGGGAGGGCCGAAGTTAGTGAGCAGTTCTTC
.	TRBV9	TRBJ2-3	TRBD1	CASSVDWAGTGATDTQYF	TGTGCCAGCAGCGTAGACTGGGCGGGGACAGGGGCCACAGATACGCAGTATTTT
few	TRBV3-1	TRBJ1-1	.	CASSPRQTNTEAFF	TGTGCCAGCAGCCCGCGCCAGACGAACACTGAAGCTTTCTTT
many	TRBV7-2	TRBJ1-1	TRBD1	CASSPSGAGGRVNTEAFF	TGTGCCAGCAGCCCCAGCGGGGCAGGGGGTAGGGTGAACACTGAAGCTTTCTTT
many	TRBV5-1	TRBJ2-7	TRBD2	CASSLVAGTYEQYF	TGTGCCAGCAGCTTGGTAGCGGGGACCTACGAGCAGTACTTC
.	TRBV11-1	TRBJ1-5	TRBD1	CASTGTGYQPQHF	TGTGCCAGCACCGGGACAGGTTATCAGCCCCAGCATTTT
.	TRBV28	TRBJ1-2	.	CASRNLNYGYTF	TGTGCCAGCAGGAATCTTAACTATGGCTACACCTTC
many	TRBV7-8	TRBJ2-7	TRBD2	CASSKGPEAVAGRYEQYF	TGTGCCAGCAGCAAGGGGCCAGAGGCTGTAGCGGGTCGCTACGAGCAGTACTTC
many	TRBV19	TRBJ2-3	.	CASIIGDTQYF	TGTGCCAGTATCATCGGTGATACGCAGTATTTT
few	TRBV18	TRBJ1-5	.	CASSTQYNQPQHF	TGTGCCAGCTCAACGCAGTACAATCAGCCCCAGCATTTT
many	TRBV20-1	TRBJ2-1	.	CSAGRGNEQFF	TGCAGTGCTGGGAGGGGGAATGAGCAGTTCTTC
many	TRBV5-6	TRBJ2-1	TRBD2	CASSQRLAGGRDEQFF	TGTGCCAGCAGCCAAAGACTAGCGGGAGGTAGGGATGAGCAGTTCTTC
many	TRBV28	TRBJ1-1	TRBD1	CASILQGAQNTEAFF	TGTGCCAGTATCTTACAGGGGGCGCAGAACACTGAAGCTTTCTTT
many	TRBV6-5	TRBJ2-2	TRBD1	CASSYRDRGHAGELFF	TGTGCCAGCAGTTACCGGGACAGGGGGCACGCCGGGGAGCTGTTTTTT
.	TRBV25-1	TRBJ2-3	.	CASLGDTQYF	TGTGCCAGCCTTGGAGATACGCAGTATTTT
few	TRBV5-1	TRBJ2-1	TRBD1	CATRAGTGAYNEQFF	TGCGCCACCCGAGCCGGGACAGGGGCCTACAATGAGCAGTTCTTC
many	TRBV6-5	TRBJ2-2	.	CASSYPPGSSNTGELFF	TGTGCCAGCAGTTACCCCCCGGGTAGCTCTAACACCGGGGAGCTGTTTTTT
.	TRBV2	TRBJ2-7	TRBD1	CASTFTGQGSYEQYF	TGTGCCAGCACATTCACCGGACAGGGTTCCTACGAGCAGTACTTC
many	TRBV7-3	TRBJ2-3	TRBD2	CASTPGPGGSNTQYF	TGTGCCAGCACCCCGGGTCCGGGGGGAAGTAATACGCAGTATTTT